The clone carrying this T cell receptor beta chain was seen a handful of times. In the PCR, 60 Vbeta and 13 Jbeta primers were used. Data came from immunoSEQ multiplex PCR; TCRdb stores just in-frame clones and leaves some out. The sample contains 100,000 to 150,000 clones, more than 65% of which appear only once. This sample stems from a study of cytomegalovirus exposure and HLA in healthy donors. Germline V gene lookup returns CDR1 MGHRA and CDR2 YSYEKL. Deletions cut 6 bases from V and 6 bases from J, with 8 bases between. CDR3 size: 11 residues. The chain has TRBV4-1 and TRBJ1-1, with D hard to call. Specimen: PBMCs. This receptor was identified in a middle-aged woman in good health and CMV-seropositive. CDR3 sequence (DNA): TGCGCCAGCAGTGAGGGTGCTGAAGCTTTCTTT. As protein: CASSEGAEAFF.